This T cell receptor beta chain was sequenced for a study of cytomegalovirus exposure and HLA in healthy donors. The PCR ran on 60 Vbeta and 13 Jbeta primers. The table came from immunoSEQ multiplex PCR; TCRdb's copy has only in-frame clones and leaves some out. The repertoire holds roughly 170,000 clones, roughly 80% seen once, with 1.3% in the top ten. Germline-derived CDR1 and CDR2 are SGHRS and YFSETQ. The CDR3 spans 12 residues. Trimming pared 5 bases from V and 4 bases from J, leaving 9 bases between. The TCR was taken from a man aged 25 to 45 in good health and CMV-seronegative. J is TRBJ1-2 and V is TRBV5-1; D is perhaps TRBD1 (5 bases). Specimen: PBMCs. The CDR3, as DNA: TGCGCCAGCAGTGGAGGGGTCTATGGCTACACCTTC. Translated, it gives CASSGGVYGYTF. Full variable domain (remainder filled in from reference TRBV5-1 and TRBJ1-2): KAGVTQTPRYLIKTRGQQVTLSCSPISGHRSVSWYQQTPGQGLQFLFEYFSETQRNKGNFPGRFSGRQFSNSRSEMNVSTLELGDSALYLCASSGGVYGYTFGSGTRLTVV.